A single sample is the source of the 22 T cell receptor beta chains below, sequenced in a study of blood T cells in healthy people across ages. A sample-barcoded 5' primer and a J-beta primer mix were used in a second PCR of about 6 to 12 cycles. TCRdb fed the 5' RACE reads into MiXCR, producing one record per CDR3 protein. The table has approximately 880,000 distinct CDR3 sequences, about 48% seen once; the top ten hold around an eighth. Sequenced input: blood. Receptors originate from a man aged 30-40 years in good health.

CDR3 protein: CASSPPSTGTGLFF. In DNA, the CDR3 is TGCGCCAGCAGCCCCCCATCGACAGGGACGGGACTGTTTTTT. J is TRBJ1-4 and V is TRBV4-1, with 7 bases identical to TRBD1. CDR1 and CDR2 from the germline V gene are MGHRA and YSYEKL. This CDR3 spans 14 amino acids. Losses at the gene ends were 4 bases for V and 13 bases for J; bases not matched to a gene: 12.

The CDR3 DNA reads TGTGCCAGCAGTCAGATACGGGGGGATAACACAGATACGCAGTATTTT. Its translation is CASSQIRGDNTDTQYF. The chain links TRBV27 to TRBJ2-3, with 7 bases that match TRBD2. The CDR3 contains 16 residues. The V gene end was trimmed by 5 bases and the J gene end by 2 bases; junction bases not matched to a gene: 10. Germline assignment: CDR1 MNHEY and CDR2 SMNVEV (reference sequence).

The chain has TRBV5-5 and TRBJ2-5, with no clear D. The assigned J gene may be wrong: the sequence end matches TRBJ2-7 better. The CDR3 contains 11 residues. Germline V gives CDR1 SGHKS, CDR2 YYEKEE (reference sequence). The CDR3 loop reads CASTDFYEQYF. The CDR3 DNA reads TGTGCCAGCACCGATTTCTACGAGCAGTACTTC.

The chain is built from TRBV12-3 or TRBV12-4 and TRBJ1-1, with D possibly TRBD1 on 5 matching bases. Trimming took off 5 bases at V and 2 bases at J, with 12 bases between the two ends. CDR3 length equals 14 residues. CDR3 in DNA: TGTGCCAGCAGTGTAGACAGTTCAAACACTGAAGCTTTCTTT. Residues: CASSVDSSNTEAFF.

Of note for this clonotype: The limits of the CDR3 on the DNA are not certain, so only TCRdb's listed CDR3 is given. V and J are TRBV5-5 and TRBJ1-2; the tabulated D call, TRBD1, remains unverified against the DNA. From germline, CDR1 is SGHKS and CDR2 YYEKEE (reference sequence). 15 amino acids form the CDR3, both terminal residues included. The CDR3 loop reads CTSSLQGSGVYGCTF.

This clonotype showed up just a few times. This rearrangement joins TRBV20-1 to TRBJ2-1; D possibly corresponds to TRBD1 (6 bases). CDR3 size: 14 residues. The V gene lost 6 bases and the J gene lost 0 bases, with 12 bases spanning the gap. Germline V gene lookup returns CDR1 DFQATT and CDR2 SNEGSKA (reference sequence). The DNA of the CDR3 is TGCAGTGCCACAACAGGGAGCTCCTACAATGAGCAGTTCTTC. Residues: CSATTGSSYNEQFF.

The V gene is TRBV29-1, the J gene TRBJ2-5; D is perhaps TRBD2 (6 bases). Trimming pared 5 bases from V and 11 bases from J, leaving 24 bases between. Germline CDR1 and CDR2: SQVTM and ANQGSEA. CDR3 length equals 14 residues. CDR3 sequence (DNA): TGCAGCGTTCCTGCGGTAGCGGCTTACAATGAGCAGTACTTC. It translates to CSVPAVAAYNEQYF.

V and J are TRBV3-1 and TRBJ2-7; D not certain. TRBJ2-4 matches the DNA end more closely, so the J call is doubtful. Germline V gene data show CDR1 as LGHDT and CDR2 as YNNKEL (reference sequence). The CDR3 runs to 12 residues. The DNA for the CDR3 is TGTGCCAGCAGCCAAGACAAAAACATTCAGTACTTC. Its translation is CASSQDKNIQYF.

This sequence joins TRBV6-1 and TRBJ1-2; D unclear. CDR1 and CDR2 from the germline V gene are MNHNS and SASEGT. This CDR3 spans 14 amino acids. V dropped 1 base and J dropped 4 bases, with 10 bases sitting between them. CDR3 protein: CASSEGPVIYGYTF. The CDR3 region has the DNA TGTGCCAGCAGTGAAGGCCCTGTAATCTATGGCTACACCTTC.

The chain carries TRBV6-1 and TRBJ1-5, with TRBD1 matching 7 bases. CDR1 is MNHNS and CDR2 is SASEGT in the germline V gene. With 6 bases clipped from V and 7 bases from J, the junction kept 6 bases outside the gene matches. This CDR3 spans 13 amino acids. This CDR3 reads CASRETGPQPQHF. The CDR3 coding sequence is TGTGCCAGCAGAGAGACAGGGCCACAGCCCCAGCATTTT.

The chain combines TRBV9 with TRBJ2-1; no clear D. The CDR3 runs 12 residues. Germline V gene data show CDR1 as SGDLS and CDR2 as YYNGEE. Trimming took off 0 bases at V and 8 bases at J, with 6 bases between the two ends. The DNA for the CDR3 is TGTGCCAGCAGCGTAGGGGCCTATGAGCAGTTCTTC. This encodes CASSVGAYEQFF.

This clonotype came up once. This chain uses TRBV6-6 with TRBJ1-2; D possibly corresponds to TRBD1 (5 bases). V was clipped by 4 bases and J by 8 bases, with 14 bases between them. The CDR3 has 13 amino acids. Germline CDR1 MNHNY, CDR2 SVGAGI (reference sequence). CDR3 nucleotide sequence: TGTGCCAGCAGTTGGGGGGGGACGGACGGCTACACCTTC. This encodes CASSWGGTDGYTF.

As DNA, the CDR3 is TGTGCCAGCAGGGGGAATGAAGCTTTCTTT. Translating it yields CASRGNEAFF. The J gene is TRBJ1-1, the V gene TRBV28; no firm D call. V was clipped by 6 bases and J by 7 bases, with 6 bases between them. The CDR3 is 10 amino acids. CDR1 is MDHEN and CDR2 is SYDVKM in the germline V gene.

V is TRBV5-6 and J is TRBJ1-2; 8 nucleotides match TRBD1. This CDR3 contains 14 residues. Trimming took 4 bases from V and 7 from J; bases not matched to a gene: 9. The germline V gene encodes CDR1 SGHDT and CDR2 YYEEEE. The CDR3 loop is CASSRRTGSFGYTF. The CDR3 nucleotides are TGTGCCAGCAGCCGTCGGACAGGGAGCTTTGGCTACACCTTC.

The V call is TRBV4-3, the J call TRBJ2-7; D remains ambiguous. Trimming took 0 bases from V and 2 from J, leaving 8 bases between them. Germline-derived CDR1 and CDR2 are LGHNA and YSLEER. The CDR3 is made up of 14 amino acids. The CDR3 loop is CASSQEQEAYEQYF. CDR3 nucleotide sequence: TGCGCCAGCAGCCAAGAACAAGAGGCCTACGAGCAGTACTTC.

The table lists this clonotype with a count of one. The chain recombines TRBV6-2 or TRBV6-3 with TRBJ2-2, with D possibly matching TRBD1 (6 bases). The CDR3 has 13 amino acids. Germline CDR1 reads MNHEY; CDR2 reads SVGEGT. V shed 6 bases and J shed 6 bases, with 11 bases lying between them. Here the CDR3 DNA reads TGTGCCAGCAGCAGGGGCTACGCCGGGGAGCTGTTTTTT. Its protein product is CASSRGYAGELFF.

The chain combines TRBV24-1 with TRBJ1-1, with D unresolved. Germline loops: CDR1 KGHDR, CDR2 SFDVKD. The CDR3 spans 13 residues. V shed 6 bases and J shed 5 bases, with 12 bases lying between them. The CDR3 nucleotides read TGTGCCACCAGTCCCAACACGGGGACTGAAGCTTTCTTT. Translating gives CATSPNTGTEAFF.

The gene calls are TRBV6-5 and TRBJ2-5; TRBD2 matches 9 bases. J was trimmed by 2 bases and V by 6 bases; bases with no gene match: 4. Germline CDR1 is MNHEY and CDR2 is SVGAGI. The CDR3 runs to 14 residues. CDR3 sequence: CASRLAGQQETQYF. CDR3 bases: TGTGCCAGCAGGCTAGCGGGGCAACAAGAGACCCAGTACTTC.

CDR3 loop: CASGRDRNTEAFF. In nucleotides, the CDR3 is TGTGCCAGCGGTCGGGACAGGAACACTGAAGCTTTCTTT. The chain carries TRBV9 and TRBJ1-1; TRBD1 matches at 7 bases. Per the germline V gene, CDR1 is SGDLS and CDR2 is YYNGEE. The CDR3 has 13 residues. The J segment lost 1 base and the V segment lost 7 bases, leaving 4 bases of the junction unmatched.

This chain uses TRBV5-6 with TRBJ2-5, with D maybe TRBD1 (6 bases). In germline, CDR1 is SGHDT, CDR2 YYEEEE. The CDR3 loop spans 12 amino acids. The V and J ends lost 2 bases and 9 bases respectively, with 11 bases between them. The CDR3 nucleotides read TGTGCCAGCAGCTTCAGTGAGGGGGCCCAGTACTTC. Residues: CASSFSEGAQYF. The full variable domain, in which reference TRBV5-6 and TRBJ2-5 provide the parts outside the CDR3, is DAGVTQSPTHLIKTRGQQVTLRCSPKSGHDTVSWYQQALGQGPQFIFQYYEEEERQRGNFPDRFSGHQFPNYSSELNVNALLLGDSALYLCASSFSEGAQYFGPGTRLLVL.

The V gene is TRBV6-5, the J gene TRBJ1-6; D not certain. The ends were cut back, 8 bases at V and 7 bases at J, with 12 bases in the middle. Germline lookup yields CDR1 MNHEY and CDR2 SVGAGI. This CDR3 has 13 residues. As DNA, the CDR3 is TGTGCCAGCCAGACGGGCCTGAATTCACCCCTCCACTTT. This sequence encodes CASQTGLNSPLHF.

V is TRBV28 and J is TRBJ1-1; unclear D gene. V was cut by 3 bases and J by 1 base, with 6 bases left in between. This CDR3 has 13 residues. Germline V gene sequence: CDR1 MDHEN, CDR2 SYDVKM. This CDR3 reads CASSFGWNTEAFF. CDR3 nucleotides: TGTGCCAGCAGTTTTGGTTGGAACACTGAAGCTTTCTTT.